This TCR beta chain was recovered during a study of blood T cell repertoires in COVID-19. As for the study in general: The United States, Italy and Spain were the sources of the acute and convalescent COVID-19 samples.

The V end lost 0 bases, the J end lost 0 bases, and 15 bases lay between the germline ends. CDR1 and CDR2 (germline): SGHDT, YYEEEE. This CDR3 has 17 residues. Here immunoSEQ multiplex PCR was the method, and the copy in TCRdb shows in-frame clones only, minus some. The profile shows about 250,000 clones, over 80% of them singletons. Participants came from fewer than 25 US areas, aged roughly 18 to 95 years. Recovery meant two consecutive negative NP/OP PCR tests, professional clearance, or resolved symptoms. This TCR was recovered from a woman between 18 and 29 years old who had recovered from COVID-19. Sequencing was performed on PBMCs or T cells enriched from blood (not recorded which). The rearrangement links TRBV5-6 to TRBJ1-1, with a possible D match to TRBD1 (6 bases). The CDR3 DNA follows: TGTGCCAGCAGCTTGGCTGGGAATTGGGACATGAACACTGAAGCTTTCTTT. Translating it yields CASSLAGNWDMNTEAFF.